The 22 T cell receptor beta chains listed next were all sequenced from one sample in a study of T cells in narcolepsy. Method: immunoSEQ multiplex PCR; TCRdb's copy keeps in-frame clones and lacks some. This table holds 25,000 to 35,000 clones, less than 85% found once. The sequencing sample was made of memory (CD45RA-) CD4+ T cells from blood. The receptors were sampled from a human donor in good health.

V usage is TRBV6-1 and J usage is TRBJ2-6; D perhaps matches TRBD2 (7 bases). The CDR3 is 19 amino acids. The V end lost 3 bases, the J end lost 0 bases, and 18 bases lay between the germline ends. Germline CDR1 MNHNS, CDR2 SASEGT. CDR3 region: CASSDRSPGGLSGANVLTF. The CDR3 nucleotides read TGTGCCAGCAGTGATAGGTCCCCGGGGGGCCTCTCTGGGGCCAACGTCCTGACTTTC.

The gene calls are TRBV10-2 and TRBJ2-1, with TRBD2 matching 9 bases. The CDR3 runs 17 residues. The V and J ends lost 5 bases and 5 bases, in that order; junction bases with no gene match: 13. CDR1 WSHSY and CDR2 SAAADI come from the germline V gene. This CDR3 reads CASSPAGMAGGNNEQFF. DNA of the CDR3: TGCGCCAGCAGTCCGGCGGGGATGGCGGGGGGGAACAATGAGCAGTTCTTC.

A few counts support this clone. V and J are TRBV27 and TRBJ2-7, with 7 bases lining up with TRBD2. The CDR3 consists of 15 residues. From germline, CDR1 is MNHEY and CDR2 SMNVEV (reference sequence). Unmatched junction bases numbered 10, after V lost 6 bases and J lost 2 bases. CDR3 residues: CASSSPRLAAYEQYF. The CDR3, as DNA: TGTGCCAGCAGCTCACCCCGGCTAGCGGCCTACGAGCAGTACTTC.

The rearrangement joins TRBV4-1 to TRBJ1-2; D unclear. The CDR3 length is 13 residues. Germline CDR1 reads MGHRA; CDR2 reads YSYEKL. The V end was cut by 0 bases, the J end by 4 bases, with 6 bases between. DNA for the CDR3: TGCGCCAGCAGCCAAGAGAGGGCCTATGGCTACACCTTC. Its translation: CASSQERAYGYTF.

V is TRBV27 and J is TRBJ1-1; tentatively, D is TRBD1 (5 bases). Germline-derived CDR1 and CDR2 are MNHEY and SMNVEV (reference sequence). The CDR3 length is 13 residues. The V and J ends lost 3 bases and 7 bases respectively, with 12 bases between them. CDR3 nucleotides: TGTGCCAGCAGTTTGGAGGGGTTGGGTGAAGCTTTCTTT. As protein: CASSLEGLGEAFF.

DNA of the CDR3: TGTGCCAGTCACAGGAGGAACACTGAAGCTTTCTTT. It encodes CASHRRNTEAFF. The chain is built from TRBV6-5 and TRBJ1-1; possibly TRBD1 for D (5 bases). Germline-derived CDR1 and CDR2 are MNHEY and SVGAGI. Trimming pared 9 bases from V and 1 base from J, leaving 9 bases between. The CDR3 is 12 residues long.

Written as DNA, the CDR3 is TGTGCCAGCAGCTTTCAGCGGGGCGTGAACACCGGGGAGCTGTTTTTT. Protein: CASSFQRGVNTGELFF. J is TRBJ2-2 and V is TRBV7-3; 7 nucleotides line up with TRBD2. CDR3 length: 16 residues. J lost 1 base, V lost 3 bases, and 5 bases had no gene match. Germline lookup yields CDR1 SGHTA and CDR2 FQGTGA.

CDR3 in amino acids: CASSISRDGFAQYF. CDR3 coding DNA: TGTGCCAGCAGTATCAGCAGGGACGGGTTTGCCCAGTACTTC. The rearrangement joins TRBV6-1 to TRBJ2-5; the D gene could be TRBD1 or TRBD2 (5 bases each). Trimming cost V 5 bases and J 9 bases, with 19 bases left between them. The germline V gene has CDR1 MNHNS and CDR2 SASEGT. This CDR3 region has 14 residues.

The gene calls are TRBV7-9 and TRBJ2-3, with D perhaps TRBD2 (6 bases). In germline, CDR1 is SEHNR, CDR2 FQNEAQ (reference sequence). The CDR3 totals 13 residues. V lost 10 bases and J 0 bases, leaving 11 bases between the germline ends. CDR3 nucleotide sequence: TGTGCCACTAGCGCCCGTAGCACAGATACGCAGTATTTT. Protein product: CATSARSTDTQYF.

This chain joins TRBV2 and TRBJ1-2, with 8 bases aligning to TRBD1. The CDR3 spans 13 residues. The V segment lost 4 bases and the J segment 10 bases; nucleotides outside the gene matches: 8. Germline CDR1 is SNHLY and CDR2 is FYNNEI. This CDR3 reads CASSADRGGTYTF. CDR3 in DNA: TGTGCCAGCAGTGCTGACAGGGGTGGAACCTACACCTTC.

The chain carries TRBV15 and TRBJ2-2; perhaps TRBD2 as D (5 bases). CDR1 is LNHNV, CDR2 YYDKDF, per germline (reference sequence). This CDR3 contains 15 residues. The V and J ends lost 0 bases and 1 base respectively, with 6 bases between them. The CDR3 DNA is TGTGCCACCAGCAGAGAGGCGGGGAACACCGGGGAGCTGTTTTTT. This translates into CATSREAGNTGELFF.

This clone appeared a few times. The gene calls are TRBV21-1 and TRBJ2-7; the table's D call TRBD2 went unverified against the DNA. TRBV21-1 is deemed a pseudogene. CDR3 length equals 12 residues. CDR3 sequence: CASSKREGKQYF. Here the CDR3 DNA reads TGTGCCAGCAGCAAACGTGAGGGCAAGCAGTACTTC.

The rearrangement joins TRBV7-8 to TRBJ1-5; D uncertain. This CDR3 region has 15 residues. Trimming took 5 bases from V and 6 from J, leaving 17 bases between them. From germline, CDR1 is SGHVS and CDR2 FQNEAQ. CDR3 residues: CASSPSGGVGQPQHF. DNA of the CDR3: TGTGCCAGCAGCCCCTCGGGCGGGGTTGGTCAGCCCCAGCATTTT.

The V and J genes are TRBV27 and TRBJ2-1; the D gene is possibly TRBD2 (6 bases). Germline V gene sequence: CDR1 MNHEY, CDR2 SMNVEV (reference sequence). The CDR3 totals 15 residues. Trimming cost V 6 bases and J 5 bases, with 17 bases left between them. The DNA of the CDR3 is TGTGCCAGCAGCCCCGCCGCGGGGTGGGACAATGAGCAGTTCTTC. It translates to CASSPAAGWDNEQFF.

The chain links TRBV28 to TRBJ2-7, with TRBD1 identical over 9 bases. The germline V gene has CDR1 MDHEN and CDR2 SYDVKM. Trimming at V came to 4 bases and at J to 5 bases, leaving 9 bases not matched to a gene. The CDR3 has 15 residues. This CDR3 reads CASSSLGTGRNEQYF. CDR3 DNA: TGTGCCAGCAGTTCCTTAGGGACAGGGCGCAACGAGCAGTACTTC.

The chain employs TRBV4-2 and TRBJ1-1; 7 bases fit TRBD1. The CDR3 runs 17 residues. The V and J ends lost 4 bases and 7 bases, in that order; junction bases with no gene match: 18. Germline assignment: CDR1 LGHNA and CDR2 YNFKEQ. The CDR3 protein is CASSRGGLTGFALEAFF. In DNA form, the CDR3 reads TGTGCCAGCAGCCGCGGGGGCCTGACAGGGTTCGCGCTTGAAGCTTTCTTT.

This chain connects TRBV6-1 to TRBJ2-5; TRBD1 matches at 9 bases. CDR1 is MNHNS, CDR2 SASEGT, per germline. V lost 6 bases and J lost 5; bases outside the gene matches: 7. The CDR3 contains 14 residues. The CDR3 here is CASRPGQGGETQYF. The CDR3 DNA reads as TGTGCCAGCAGACCGGGACAGGGAGGGGAGACCCAGTACTTC.

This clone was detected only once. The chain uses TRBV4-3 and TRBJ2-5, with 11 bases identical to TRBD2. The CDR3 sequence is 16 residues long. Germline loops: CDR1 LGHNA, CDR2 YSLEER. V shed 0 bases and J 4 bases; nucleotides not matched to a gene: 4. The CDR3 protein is CASSQEGSGGAETQYF. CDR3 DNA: TGCGCCAGCAGCCAAGAAGGTAGCGGGGGGGCAGAGACCCAGTACTTC.

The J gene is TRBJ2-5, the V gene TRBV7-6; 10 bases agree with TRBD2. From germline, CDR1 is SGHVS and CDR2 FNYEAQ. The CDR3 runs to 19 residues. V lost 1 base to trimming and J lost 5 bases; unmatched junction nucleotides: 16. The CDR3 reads CASSLGVSGGINPRETQYF. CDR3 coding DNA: TGTGCCAGCAGCTTAGGAGTTAGCGGGGGGATCAACCCCCGGGAGACCCAGTACTTC.

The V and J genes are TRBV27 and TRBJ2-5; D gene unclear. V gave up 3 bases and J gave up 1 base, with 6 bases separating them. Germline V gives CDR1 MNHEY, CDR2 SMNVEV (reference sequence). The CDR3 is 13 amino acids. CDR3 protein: CASSFSAQETQYF. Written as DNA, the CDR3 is TGTGCCAGCAGTTTTTCGGCCCAAGAGACCCAGTACTTC.

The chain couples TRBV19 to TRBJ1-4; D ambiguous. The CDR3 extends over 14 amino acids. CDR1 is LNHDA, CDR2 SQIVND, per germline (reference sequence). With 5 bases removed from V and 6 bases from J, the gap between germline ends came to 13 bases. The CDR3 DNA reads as TGTGCCAGTAGTGATCCTAATAAGGATGAAAAACTGTTTTTT. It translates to CASSDPNKDEKLFF.

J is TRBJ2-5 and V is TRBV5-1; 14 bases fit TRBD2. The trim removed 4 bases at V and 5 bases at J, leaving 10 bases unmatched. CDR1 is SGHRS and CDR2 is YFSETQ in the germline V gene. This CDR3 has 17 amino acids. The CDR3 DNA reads TGCGCCAGCAGCGGCGGGACTAGCGGGAGAGGTGGGGAGACCCAGTACTTC. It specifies CASSGGTSGRGGETQYF.